Ten or more counts support the clone carrying this T cell receptor (beta chain). This sample stems from a study of T cells in Graves' hyperthyroidism and ophthalmopathy. Researchers took RNA transcripts and amplified the TCR beta CDR3 regions from them. The primer set for the first-round RT-PCR of the TCR CDR3 was HTBI. TCRdb reprocessed the multiplex PCR reads via MiXCR and lists one record per CDR3 protein. The data contain about 760,000 distinct CDR3 sequences, under 45% of them seen just once; the ten biggest clones take up 31%. The CDR3 length is 15 residues. Germline lookup yields CDR1 MGHDK and CDR2 SYGVNS. V shed 3 bases and J shed 3 bases, with 14 bases lying between them.

The chain has TRBV25-1 and TRBJ1-2; D might be TRBD1 (5 bases). This TCR was sampled from a woman in her thirties or forties with Graves' hyperthyroidism. The sequencing sample was made of blood. The CDR3 spells CASSDAGTGYYGYTF. The CDR3 region has the DNA TGTGCCAGCAGTGACGCCGGGACTGGCTACTATGGCTACACCTTC.